This section outlines one T cell receptor beta chain sequence together with its context. Its antigen remains unidentified. On sorted subsets, replicate PCRs used roughly 190 ng DNA, or about 30,000 T cell genomes. The repertoire was sequenced with immunoSEQ multiplex PCR; TCRdb's copy has only in-frame clones and lacks some. The table has approximately 1,000,000 clones, around 78% seen once; the top ten hold around 0.47%. This sample stems from a study of shared clonotypes between healthy human individuals. Study-level points and caveats: Among non-shared clonotypes, generation probabilities were lower than among those shared by all four donors.

In germline, CDR1 is MNHNS, CDR2 SASEGT. V lost 4 bases to trimming and J lost 4 bases, with 12 bases between them. The CDR3 has 14 amino acids. This receptor was taken from a man younger than 35 in good health. Some clones in this sample may be carry-over from other donors' samples. Sequenced: memory CD4+ T cells from PBMCs. Indicated subset: CD45RA-negative fraction. V gene TRBV6-1 combines with J gene TRBJ2-3, with D possibly TRBD1 on 6 matching bases. CDR3 amino acids: CASSGLYRADTQYF. The CDR3 nucleotides read TGTGCCAGCAGTGGGCTGTACAGGGCAGATACGCAGTATTTT.